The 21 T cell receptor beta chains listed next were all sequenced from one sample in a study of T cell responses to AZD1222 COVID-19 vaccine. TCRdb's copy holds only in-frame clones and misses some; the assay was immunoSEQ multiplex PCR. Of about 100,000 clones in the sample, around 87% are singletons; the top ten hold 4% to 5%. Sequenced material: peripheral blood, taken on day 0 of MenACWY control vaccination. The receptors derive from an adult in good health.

In DNA form, the CDR3 reads TGTGCCAGCAGCCAGGGCCGGGTAGATACGCAGTATTTT. This translates into CASSQGRVDTQYF. The chain links TRBV7-8 to TRBJ2-3; maybe TRBD1 (5 bases). The germline gives CDR1 SGHVS, CDR2 FQNEAQ. The V gene lost 5 bases and the J gene lost 5 bases, with 11 bases spanning the gap. This CDR3 region has 13 residues. The full variable domain, rest sourced from reference TRBV7-8 and TRBJ2-3, is GAGVSQSPRYKVAKRGQDVALRCDPISGHVSLFWYQQALGQGPEFLTYFQNEAQLDKSGLPSDRFFAERPEGSVSTLKIQRTQQEDSAVYLCASSQGRVDTQYFGPGTRLTVL.

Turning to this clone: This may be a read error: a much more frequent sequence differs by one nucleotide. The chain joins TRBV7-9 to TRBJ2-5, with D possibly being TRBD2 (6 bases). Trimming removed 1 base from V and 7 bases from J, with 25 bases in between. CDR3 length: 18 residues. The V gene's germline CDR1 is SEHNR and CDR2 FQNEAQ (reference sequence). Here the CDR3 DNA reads TGTGCCAGCAGCTTAGGGTTTGATTGGGGCCGGGGACTGGGGACCCAGTACTTC. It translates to CASSLGFDWGRGLGTQYF.

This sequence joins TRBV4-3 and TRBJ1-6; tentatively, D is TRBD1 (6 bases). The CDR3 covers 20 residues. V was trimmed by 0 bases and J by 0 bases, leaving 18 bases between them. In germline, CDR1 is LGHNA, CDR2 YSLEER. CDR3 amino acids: CASSQDLNGQGSSYNSPLHF. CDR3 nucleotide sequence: TGCGCCAGCAGCCAAGATCTAAATGGTCAGGGGAGCTCCTATAATTCACCCCTCCACTTT.

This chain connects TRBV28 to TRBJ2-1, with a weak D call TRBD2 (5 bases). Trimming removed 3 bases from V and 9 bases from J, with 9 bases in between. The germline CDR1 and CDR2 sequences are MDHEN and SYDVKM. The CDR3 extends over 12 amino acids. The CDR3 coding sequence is TGTGCCAGCAGTTTCGGGGTGGGTGAGCAGTTCTTC. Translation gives CASSFGVGEQFF.

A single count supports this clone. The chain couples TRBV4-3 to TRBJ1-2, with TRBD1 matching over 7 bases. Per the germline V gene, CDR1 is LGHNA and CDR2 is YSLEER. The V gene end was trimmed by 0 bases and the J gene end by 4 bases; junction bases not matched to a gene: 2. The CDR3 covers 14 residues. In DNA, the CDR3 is TGCGCCAGCAGCCAAGACTCAGGGGGCTATGGCTACACCTTC. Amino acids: CASSQDSGGYGYTF.

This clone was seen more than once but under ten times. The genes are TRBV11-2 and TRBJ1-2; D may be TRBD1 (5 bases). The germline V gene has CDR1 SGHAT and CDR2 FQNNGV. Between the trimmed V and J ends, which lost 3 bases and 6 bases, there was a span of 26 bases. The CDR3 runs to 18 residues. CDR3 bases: TGTGCCAGCAGCTTTGGGCGGGACCTTCCGGGACGACGGAATGGCTACACCTTC. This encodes CASSFGRDLPGRRNGYTF.

The CDR3 loop is CAWSVENTIYF. CDR3 bases: TGTGCCTGGAGTGTAGAGAACACCATATATTTT. The V gene is TRBV30, the J gene TRBJ1-3, with D hard to call. Trimming left V 0 bases short and J 7 bases short, with 4 bases between. The length of the CDR3 is 11 residues. CDR1 GTSNPN and CDR2 SVGIG come from the germline V gene (reference sequence).

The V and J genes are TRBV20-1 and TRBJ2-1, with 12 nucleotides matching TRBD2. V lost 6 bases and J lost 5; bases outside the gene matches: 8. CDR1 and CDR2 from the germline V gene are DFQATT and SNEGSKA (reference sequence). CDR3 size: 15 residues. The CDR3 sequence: CSASTSGGRDNEQFF. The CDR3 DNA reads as TGCAGTGCGAGTACTAGCGGGGGGCGGGACAATGAGCAGTTCTTC.

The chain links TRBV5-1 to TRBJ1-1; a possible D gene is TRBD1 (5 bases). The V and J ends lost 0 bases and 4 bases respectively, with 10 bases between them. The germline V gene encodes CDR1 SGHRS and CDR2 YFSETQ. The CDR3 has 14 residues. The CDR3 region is CASSLGGVGTEAFF. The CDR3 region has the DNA TGCGCCAGCAGCTTGGGAGGGGTGGGCACTGAAGCTTTCTTT.

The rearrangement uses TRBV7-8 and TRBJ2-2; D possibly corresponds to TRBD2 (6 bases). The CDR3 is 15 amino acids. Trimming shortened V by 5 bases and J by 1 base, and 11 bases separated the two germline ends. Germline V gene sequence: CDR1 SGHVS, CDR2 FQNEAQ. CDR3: CASSGSGVNTGELFF. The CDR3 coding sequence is TGTGCCAGCAGCGGATCGGGGGTGAACACCGGGGAGCTGTTTTTT.

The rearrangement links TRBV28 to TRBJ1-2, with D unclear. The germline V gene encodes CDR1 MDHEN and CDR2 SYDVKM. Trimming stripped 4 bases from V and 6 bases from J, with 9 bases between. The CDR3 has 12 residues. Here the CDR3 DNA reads TGTGCCAGCAGTTCCTCCTTGAATGGCTACACCTTC. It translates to CASSSSLNGYTF.

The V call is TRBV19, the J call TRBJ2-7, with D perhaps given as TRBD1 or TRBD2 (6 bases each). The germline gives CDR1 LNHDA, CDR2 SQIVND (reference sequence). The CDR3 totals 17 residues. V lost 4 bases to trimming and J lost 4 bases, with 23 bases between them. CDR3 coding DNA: TGTGCCAGTAGTAGAGAGGCTTCGGGGGCCAATAGATACGAGCAGTACTTC. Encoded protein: CASSREASGANRYEQYF.

The CDR3: CASSPSTGANTEAFF. DNA for the CDR3: TGTGCCAGCTCACCATCAACAGGAGCCAACACTGAAGCTTTCTTT. The chain is built from TRBV18 and TRBJ1-1, with a tentative D call TRBD1 (5 bases). This CDR3 is built from 15 residues. Trimming stripped 2 bases from V and 2 bases from J, with 12 bases between. The germline CDR1 and CDR2 sequences are KGHSH and LQKENI.

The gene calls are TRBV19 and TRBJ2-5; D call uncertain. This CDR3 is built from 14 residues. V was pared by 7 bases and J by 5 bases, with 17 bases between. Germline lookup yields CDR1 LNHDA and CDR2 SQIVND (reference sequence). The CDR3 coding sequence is TGTGCCAGTAAGGACGTGAATCAAGGGGAGACCCAGTACTTC. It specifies CASKDVNQGETQYF.

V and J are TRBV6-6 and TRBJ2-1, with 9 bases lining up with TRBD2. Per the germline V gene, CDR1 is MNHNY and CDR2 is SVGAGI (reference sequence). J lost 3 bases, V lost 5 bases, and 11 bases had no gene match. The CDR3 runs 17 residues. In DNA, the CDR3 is TGTGCCAGCAGTCTCGTCGGCGGGAGGGCCGTCTACAATGAGCAGTTCTTC. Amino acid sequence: CASSLVGGRAVYNEQFF.

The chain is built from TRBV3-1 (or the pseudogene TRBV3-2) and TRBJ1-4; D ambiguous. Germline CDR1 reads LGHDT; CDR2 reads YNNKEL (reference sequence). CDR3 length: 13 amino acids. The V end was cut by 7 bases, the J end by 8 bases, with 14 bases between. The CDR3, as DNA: TGTGCCAGCAATAAAACAGCCCGGGAAAAACTGTTTTTT. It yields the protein CASNKTAREKLFF.

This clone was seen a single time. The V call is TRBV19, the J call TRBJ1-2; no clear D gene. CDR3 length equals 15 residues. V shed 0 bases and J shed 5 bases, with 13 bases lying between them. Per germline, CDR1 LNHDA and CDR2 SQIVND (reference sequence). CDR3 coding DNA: TGTGCCAGTAGTATAGACCGCCTTCCAGAGTATGGCTACACCTTC. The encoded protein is CASSIDRLPEYGYTF. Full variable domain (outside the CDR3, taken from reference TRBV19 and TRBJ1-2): DGGITQSPKYLFRKEGQNVTLSCEQNLNHDAMYWYRQDPGQGLRLIYYSQIVNDFQKGDIAEGYSVSREKKESFPLTVTSAQKNPTAFYLCASSIDRLPEYGYTFGSGTRLTVV.

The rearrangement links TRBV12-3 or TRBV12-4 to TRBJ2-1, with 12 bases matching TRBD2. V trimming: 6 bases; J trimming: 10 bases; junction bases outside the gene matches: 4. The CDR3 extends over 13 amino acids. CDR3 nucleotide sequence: TGTGCCAGCAGCCCGACTAGCGGGGGCGAGCAGTTCTTC. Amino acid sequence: CASSPTSGGEQFF.

The CDR3 nucleotides are TGTGCCAGTACTAGGGGCGGCAGGCAGCCCCAGCATTTT. Translating gives CASTRGGRQPQHF. This chain joins TRBV19 and TRBJ1-5; a weak D match, TRBD1 (5 bases). Germline CDR1 LNHDA, CDR2 SQIVND (reference sequence). The V end lost 7 bases, the J end lost 7 bases, and 14 bases lay between the germline ends. The CDR3 runs to 13 residues.

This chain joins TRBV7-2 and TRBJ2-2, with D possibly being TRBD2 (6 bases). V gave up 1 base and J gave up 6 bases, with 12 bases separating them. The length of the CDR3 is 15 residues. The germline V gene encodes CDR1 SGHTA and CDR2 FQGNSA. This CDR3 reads CASSLVGLTPGELFF. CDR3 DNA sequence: TGTGCCAGCAGCTTAGTGGGACTGACTCCCGGGGAGCTGTTTTTT.

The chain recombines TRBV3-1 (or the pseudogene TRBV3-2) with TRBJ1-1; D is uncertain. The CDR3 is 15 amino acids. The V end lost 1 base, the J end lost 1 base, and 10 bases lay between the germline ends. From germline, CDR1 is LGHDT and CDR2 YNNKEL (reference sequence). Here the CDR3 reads CASSQGPGGNTEAFF. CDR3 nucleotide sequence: TGTGCCAGCAGCCAAGGGCCCGGAGGGAACACTGAAGCTTTCTTT.